This T cell receptor beta chain emerged from a study of a mutant IDH1 vaccine in newly diagnosed glioma. Turning to the study itself: Earlier care involved radiotherapy, temozolomide, or both, and the majority received both. The V12 visit happened in week 35, and the V13 visit happened in week 47.

Germline loops: CDR1 SNHLY, CDR2 FYNNEI. The CDR3 runs 15 residues. V was shortened by 3 bases and J by 9 bases, with 15 bases between the two germline ends. Points from the study as a whole: Whatever changes occurred in top peripheral T cell clonotypes seemed unrelated to pseudoprogression.

This sample's time point: week 47, end of study. In every dose of vaccine, 300 ug of mutant IDH1 20-mer peptide was given alongside topical imiquimod. The patients received vaccinations eight times, in weeks 1, 3, 5, 7, 11, 15, 19 and 23. Profiling relied on immunoSEQ multiplex PCR, and the TCRdb table lists in-frame clones only, not all of them. The table shows 50,000 to 55,000 clones, with less than 75% occurring only once. Concerning this clone: Its target is not known.

The sample consisted of peripheral blood mononuclear cells (PBMCs), taken from a glioma patient whose treatment included an IDH1 peptide vaccine. The sequence was obtained from a man aged 40-50 years with glioma. Some clones in this sample may be carry-over from other donors' samples. The genes are TRBV2 and TRBJ1-6, with no clear D. The CDR3 DNA follows: TGTGCCAGCAGTGACTCTGGGGTTGGCTCTTCACCCCTCCACTTT. This codes for CASSDSGVGSSPLHF.